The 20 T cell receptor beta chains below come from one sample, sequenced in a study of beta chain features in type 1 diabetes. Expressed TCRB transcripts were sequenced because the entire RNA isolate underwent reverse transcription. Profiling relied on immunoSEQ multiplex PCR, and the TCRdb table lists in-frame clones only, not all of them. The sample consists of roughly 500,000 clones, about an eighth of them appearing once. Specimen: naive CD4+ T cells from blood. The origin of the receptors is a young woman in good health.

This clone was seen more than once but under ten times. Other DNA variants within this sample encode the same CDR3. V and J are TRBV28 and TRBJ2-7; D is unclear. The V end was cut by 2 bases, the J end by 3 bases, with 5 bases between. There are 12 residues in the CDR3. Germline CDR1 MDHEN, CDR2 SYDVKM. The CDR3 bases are TGTGCCAGCAGTTTAAGTAGCTACGAGCAGTACGTC. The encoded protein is CASSLSSYEQYV.

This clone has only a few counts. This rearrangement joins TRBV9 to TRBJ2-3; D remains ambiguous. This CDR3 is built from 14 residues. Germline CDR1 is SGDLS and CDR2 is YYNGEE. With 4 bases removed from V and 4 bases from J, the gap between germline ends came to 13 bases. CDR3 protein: CASSPTGASDTQYF. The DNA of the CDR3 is TGTGCCAGCAGCCCAACCGGCGCGTCAGATACGCAGTATTTT. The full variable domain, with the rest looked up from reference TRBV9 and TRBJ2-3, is DSGVTQTPKHLITATGQRVTLRCSPRSGDLSVYWYQQSLDQGLQFLIQYYNGEERAKGNILERFSAQQFPDLHSELNLSSLELGDSALYFCASSPTGASDTQYFGPGTRLTVL.

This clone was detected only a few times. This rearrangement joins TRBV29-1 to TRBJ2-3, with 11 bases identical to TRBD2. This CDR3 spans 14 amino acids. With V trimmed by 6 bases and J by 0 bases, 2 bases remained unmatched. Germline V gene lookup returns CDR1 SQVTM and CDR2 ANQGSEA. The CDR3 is CSVGTSGSTDTQYF. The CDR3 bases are TGCAGCGTAGGGACTAGCGGTAGCACAGATACGCAGTATTTT.

The CDR3 DNA follows: TGCAGCGTGGATGGGGATGGGGCCAACGTCCTGACTTTC. It codes for CSVDGDGANVLTF. This chain joins TRBV29-1 and TRBJ2-6; D gene unclear. Trimming shortened V by 6 bases and J by 3 bases, and 9 bases separated the two germline ends. The V gene's germline CDR1 is SQVTM and CDR2 ANQGSEA. CDR3 length: 13 amino acids.

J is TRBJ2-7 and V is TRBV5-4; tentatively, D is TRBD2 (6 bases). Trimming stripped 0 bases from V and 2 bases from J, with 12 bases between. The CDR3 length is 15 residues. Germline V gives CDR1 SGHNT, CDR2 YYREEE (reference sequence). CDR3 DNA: TGTGCCAGCAGCTTGGTTCCGGGCGGGACCTACGAGCAGTACTTC. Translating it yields CASSLVPGGTYEQYF.

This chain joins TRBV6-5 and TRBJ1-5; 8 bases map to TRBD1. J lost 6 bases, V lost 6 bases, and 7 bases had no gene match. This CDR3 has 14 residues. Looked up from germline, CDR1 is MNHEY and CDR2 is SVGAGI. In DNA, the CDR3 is TGTGCCAGCAGCCAGAGACAGGGGCCTCAGCCCCAGCATTTT. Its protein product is CASSQRQGPQPQHF.

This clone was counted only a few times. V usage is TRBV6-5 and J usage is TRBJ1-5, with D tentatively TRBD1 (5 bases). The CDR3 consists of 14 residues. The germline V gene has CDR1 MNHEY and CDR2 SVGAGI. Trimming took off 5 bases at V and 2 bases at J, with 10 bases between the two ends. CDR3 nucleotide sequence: TGTGCCAGCAGTCCAGGGTGGGGCAATCAGCCCCAGCATTTT. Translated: CASSPGWGNQPQHF.

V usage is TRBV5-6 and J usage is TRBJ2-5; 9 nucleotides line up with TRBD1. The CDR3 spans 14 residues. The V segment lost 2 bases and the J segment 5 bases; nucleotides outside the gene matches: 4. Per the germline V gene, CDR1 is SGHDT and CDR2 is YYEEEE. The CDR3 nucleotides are TGTGCCAGCAGCTTTACACAGGGGGCTGAGACCCAGTACTTC. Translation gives CASSFTQGAETQYF.

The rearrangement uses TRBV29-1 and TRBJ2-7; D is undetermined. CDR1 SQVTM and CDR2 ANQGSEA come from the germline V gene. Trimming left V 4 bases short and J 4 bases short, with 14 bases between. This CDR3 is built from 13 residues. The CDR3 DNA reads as TGCAGCGTTGTATATCGGAACAATTACGAGCAGTACTTC. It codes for CSVVYRNNYEQYF.

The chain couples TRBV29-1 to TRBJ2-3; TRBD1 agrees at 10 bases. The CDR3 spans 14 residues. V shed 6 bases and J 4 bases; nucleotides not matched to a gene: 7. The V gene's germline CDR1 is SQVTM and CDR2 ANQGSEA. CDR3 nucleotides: TGCAGCGTACGAAGGGACAGGGGCCCAGATACGCAGTATTTT. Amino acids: CSVRRDRGPDTQYF.

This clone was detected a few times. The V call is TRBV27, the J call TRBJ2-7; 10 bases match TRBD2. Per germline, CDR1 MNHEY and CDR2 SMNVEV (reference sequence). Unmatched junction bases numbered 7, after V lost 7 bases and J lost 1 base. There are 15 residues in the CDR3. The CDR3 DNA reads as TGTGCCAGCAAGGGAGTAGCGGGAGGATCCTACGAGCAGTACTTC. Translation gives CASKGVAGGSYEQYF.

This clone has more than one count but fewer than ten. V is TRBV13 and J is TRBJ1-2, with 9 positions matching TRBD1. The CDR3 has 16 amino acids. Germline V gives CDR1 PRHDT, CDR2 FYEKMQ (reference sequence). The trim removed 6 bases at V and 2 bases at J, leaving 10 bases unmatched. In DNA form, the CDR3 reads TGTGCCAGCAGGGACAGGGGATTATTGGGGAACTATGGCTACACCTTC. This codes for CASRDRGLLGNYGYTF.

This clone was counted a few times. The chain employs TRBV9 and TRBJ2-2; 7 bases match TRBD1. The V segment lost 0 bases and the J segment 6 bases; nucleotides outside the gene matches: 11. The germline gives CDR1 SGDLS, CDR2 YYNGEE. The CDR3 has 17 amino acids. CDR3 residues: CASSVALGQYFAGELFF. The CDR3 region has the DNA TGTGCCAGCAGCGTAGCTTTGGGACAGTATTTTGCCGGGGAGCTGTTTTTT.

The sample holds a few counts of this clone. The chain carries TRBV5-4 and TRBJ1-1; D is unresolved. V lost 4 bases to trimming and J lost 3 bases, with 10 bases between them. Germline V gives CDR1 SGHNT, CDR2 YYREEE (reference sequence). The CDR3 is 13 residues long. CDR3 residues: CASSLWEYTEAFF. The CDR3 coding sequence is TGTGCCAGCAGCCTATGGGAATACACTGAAGCTTTCTTT.

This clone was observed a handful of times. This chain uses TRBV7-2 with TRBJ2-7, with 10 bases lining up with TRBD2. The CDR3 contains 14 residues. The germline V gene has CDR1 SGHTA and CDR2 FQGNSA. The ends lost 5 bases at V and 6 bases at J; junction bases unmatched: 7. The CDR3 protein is CASSQGLAGAEQYF. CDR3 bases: TGTGCCAGCAGCCAGGGCCTAGCGGGAGCCGAGCAGTACTTC.

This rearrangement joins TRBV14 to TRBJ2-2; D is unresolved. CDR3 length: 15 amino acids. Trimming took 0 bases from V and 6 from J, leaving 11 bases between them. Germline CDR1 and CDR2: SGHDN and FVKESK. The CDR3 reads CASSQDNGIAGELFF. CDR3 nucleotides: TGTGCCAGCAGCCAAGATAACGGTATAGCCGGGGAGCTGTTTTTT.

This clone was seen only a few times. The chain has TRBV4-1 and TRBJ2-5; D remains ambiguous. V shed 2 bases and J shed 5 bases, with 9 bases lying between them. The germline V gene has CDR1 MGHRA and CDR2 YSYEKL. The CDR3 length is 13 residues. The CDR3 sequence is CASSQTLRETQYF. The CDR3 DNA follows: TGCGCCAGCAGCCAAACCTTGAGGGAGACCCAGTACTTC.

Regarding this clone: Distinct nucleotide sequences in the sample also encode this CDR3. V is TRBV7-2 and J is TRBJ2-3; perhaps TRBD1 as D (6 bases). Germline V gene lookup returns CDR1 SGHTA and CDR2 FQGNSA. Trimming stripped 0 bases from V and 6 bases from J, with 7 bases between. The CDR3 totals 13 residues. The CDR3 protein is CASSLAGGDTQYF. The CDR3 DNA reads TGTGCCAGCAGCTTAGCAGGGGGTGATACGCAGTATTTT. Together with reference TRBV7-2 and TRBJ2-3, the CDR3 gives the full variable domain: GAGVSQSPSNKVTEKGKDVELRCDPISGHTALYWYRQSLGQGLEFLIYFQGNSAPDKSGLPSDRFSAERTGGSVSTLTIQRTQQEDSAVYLCASSLAGGDTQYFGPGTRLTVL.

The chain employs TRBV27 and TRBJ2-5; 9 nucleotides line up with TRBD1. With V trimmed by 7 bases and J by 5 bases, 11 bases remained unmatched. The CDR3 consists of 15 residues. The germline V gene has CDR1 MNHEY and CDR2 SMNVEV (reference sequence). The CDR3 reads CASNPTGGWTETQYF. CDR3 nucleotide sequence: TGTGCCAGCAACCCCACAGGGGGCTGGACGGAGACCCAGTACTTC.

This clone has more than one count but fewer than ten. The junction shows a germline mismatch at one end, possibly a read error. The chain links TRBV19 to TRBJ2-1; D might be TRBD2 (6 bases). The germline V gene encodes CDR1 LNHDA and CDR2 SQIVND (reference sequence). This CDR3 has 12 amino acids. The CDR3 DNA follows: TGTGCCAGTAGTATCACCGGGACTCCCACAGTCTTC. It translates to CASSITGTPTVF.